This entry features one TCR beta chain sequence. The data belong to a study of control samples from healthy donors and cancer patients. The CDR3 loop spans 15 amino acids. Germline trimming cut 0 bases from V and 4 bases from J; bases unmatched to any gene: 3. CDR1 MNHEY and CDR2 SVGAGI come from the germline V gene. The table came from immunoSEQ multiplex PCR; TCRdb's copy has only in-frame clones and leaves some out. The data hold 150,000 to 200,000 clones, with roughly nine tenths observed a single time. The clonotype originates from a woman aged 25 to 39 in good health. The V gene is TRBV6-5, the J gene TRBJ1-3; TRBD1 matches at 7 bases. Sequences were obtained from blood. The CDR3 coding sequence is TGTGCCAGCAGTTACTCGGGACAGTTAGGAAACACCATATATTTT. It specifies CASSYSGQLGNTIYF.